This T cell receptor (beta chain) comes out of a study of identical twins. On this clonotype: Its specificity is not known.

Study-level results: In cord blood, abundant beta clonotypes had fewer insertions; memory showed no trend.

A universal primer binding site was introduced by template switching. The final cDNA contained unique molecular identifiers. One entry per CDR3 protein results from TCRdb running MiXCR on the 5' RACE reads. The table shows roughly 220,000 distinct CDR3 sequences, with 5.5% to 7.5% occurring only once. These data were likewise used in another study, on T cells expressing NK-cell markers. From that report: In a group of about 6 donors, dominant NKG2C+ clonotypes represented about 1.0-8% of CD8+ T cells. It is unclear if expanded NKG2C-expressing clones target HCMV antigens.

The sequence derives from a woman under 30 in good health. What was sequenced was CD8+ T cells sorted from blood.

The CDR3 protein is CASRPIAGGRETQYF. Written as DNA, the CDR3 is TGTGCCAGCAGGCCCATCGCCGGAGGGCGAGAGACCCAGTACTTC. The gene calls are TRBV6-1 and TRBJ2-5; perhaps TRBD2 as D (6 bases). The V gene's germline CDR1 is MNHNS and CDR2 SASEGT. V lost 6 bases to trimming and J lost 4 bases, with 18 bases between them. The CDR3 totals 15 residues.